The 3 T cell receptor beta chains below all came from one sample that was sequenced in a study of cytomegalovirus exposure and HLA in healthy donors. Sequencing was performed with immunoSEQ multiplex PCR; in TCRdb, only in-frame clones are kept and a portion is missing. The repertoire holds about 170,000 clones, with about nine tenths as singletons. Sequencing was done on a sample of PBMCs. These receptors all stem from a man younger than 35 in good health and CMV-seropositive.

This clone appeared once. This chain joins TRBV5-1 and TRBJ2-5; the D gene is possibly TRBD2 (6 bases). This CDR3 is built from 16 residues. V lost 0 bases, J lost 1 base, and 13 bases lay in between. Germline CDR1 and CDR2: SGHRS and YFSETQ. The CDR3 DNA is TGCGCCAGCAGCTTGGTAGTTGGAGGGGCCCAAGAGACCCAGTACTTC. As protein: CASSLVVGGAQETQYF. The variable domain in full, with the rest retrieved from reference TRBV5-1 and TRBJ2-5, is KAGVTQTPRYLIKTRGQQVTLSCSPISGHRSVSWYQQTPGQGLQFLFEYFSETQRNKGNFPGRFSGRQFSNSRSEMNVSTLELGDSALYLCASSLVVGGAQETQYFGPGTRLLVL.

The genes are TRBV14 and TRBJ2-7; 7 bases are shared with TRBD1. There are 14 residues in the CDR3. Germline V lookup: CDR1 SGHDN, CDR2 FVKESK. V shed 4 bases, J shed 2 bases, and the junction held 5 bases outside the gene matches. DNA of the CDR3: TGTGCCAGCAGCCTCGGACAGGCCGCCTACGAGCAGTACTTC. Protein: CASSLGQAAYEQYF.

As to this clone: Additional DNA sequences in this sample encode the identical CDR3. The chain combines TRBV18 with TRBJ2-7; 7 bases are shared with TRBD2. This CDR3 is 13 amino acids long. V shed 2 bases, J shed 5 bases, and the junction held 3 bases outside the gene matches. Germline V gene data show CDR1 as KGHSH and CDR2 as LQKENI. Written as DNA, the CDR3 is TGTGCCAGCTCACCATGGGGGGGTGACGAGCAGTACTTC. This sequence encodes CASSPWGGDEQYF.